This TCR beta chain was found in a study of graft-versus-host responses after intestinal transplantation. Study summary: Transplantation in recipients was multivisceral, liver-intestinal, or isolated intestinal.

Details on this clone: Its antigen is unknown.

Germline assignment: CDR1 SGDLS and CDR2 YYNGEE. Deletions cut 0 bases from V and 1 base from J, with 11 bases between. This CDR3 is 15 amino acids long. Profiling relied on immunoSEQ multiplex PCR, and the TCRdb table lists in-frame clones only, not all of them. The table has about 120,000 clones, 90% to 95% seen once; the top ten hold around 1.2%. Findings and limits, study-wide: Researchers found GvH clones in recipient marrow, and some showed up first in ileum or blood.

The source was unstimulated CD8+ T cells sorted from spleen or lymph node cells, collected before transplant. The genes are TRBV9 and TRBJ2-7; maybe TRBD2 (5 bases). The clonotype originates from a human donor who was the organ donor for an intestinal transplant. Written as DNA, the CDR3 is TGTGCCAGCAGCGTAGAAAGCGGCGTTTCCTACGAGCAGTACTTC. It specifies CASSVESGVSYEQYF.